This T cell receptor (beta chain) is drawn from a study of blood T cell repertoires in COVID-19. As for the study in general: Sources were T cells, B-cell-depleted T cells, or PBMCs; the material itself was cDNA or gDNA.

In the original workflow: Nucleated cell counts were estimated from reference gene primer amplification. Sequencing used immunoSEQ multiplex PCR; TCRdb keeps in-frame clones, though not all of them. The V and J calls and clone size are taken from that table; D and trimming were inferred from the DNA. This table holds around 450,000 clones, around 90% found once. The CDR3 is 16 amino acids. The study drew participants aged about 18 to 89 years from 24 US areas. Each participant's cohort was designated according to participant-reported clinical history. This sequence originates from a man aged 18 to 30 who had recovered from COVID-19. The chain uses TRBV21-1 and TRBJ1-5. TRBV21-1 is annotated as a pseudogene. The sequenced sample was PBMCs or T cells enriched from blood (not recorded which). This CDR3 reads CASSKAGVSSNQPQHF. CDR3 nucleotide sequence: TGTGCCAGCAGCAAAGCTGGAGTATCTAGCAATCAGCCCCAGCATTTT.